The 6 T cell receptor beta chains below were found in one sample sequenced in a study of shared clonotypes between healthy human individuals. This table comes from immunoSEQ multiplex PCR, and its TCRdb copy is limited to in-frame clones, with some not included. The sample lists over 2,000,000 clones, roughly 95% occurring once. Naive CD8 cells comprised CD45RO-negative, CCR7-positively selected cells, excluding terminally differentiated effector memory CD45RA+ cells. The specimen sequenced was naive CD8+ T cells from PBMCs. Receptor source: a young man in good health. Some clones in this sample may be carry-over from other donors' samples.

The rearrangement links TRBV11-2 to TRBJ2-1; 8 bases fit TRBD1. CDR1 and CDR2 from the germline V gene are SGHAT and FQNNGV. The CDR3 length is 14 residues. V lost 7 bases and J lost 3; bases outside the gene matches: 5. This chain's CDR3 is CASNRDRNYNEQFF. The CDR3 DNA is TGTGCCAGCAACCGGGACAGGAACTACAATGAGCAGTTCTTC.

The chain recombines TRBV5-4 with TRBJ2-2; TRBD1 aligns across 8 bases. Trimming at V came to 4 bases and at J to 5 bases, leaving 7 bases not matched to a gene. This CDR3 contains 15 residues. The germline gives CDR1 SGHNT, CDR2 YYREEE (reference sequence). Here the CDR3 DNA reads TGTGCCAGCAGCCCAGAGGACAGGGTAACCGGGGAGCTGTTTTTT. Protein sequence: CASSPEDRVTGELFF.

This clone was detected once. This chain uses TRBV11-1 with TRBJ2-7; 8 nucleotides line up with TRBD1. CDR3 length equals 14 residues. Germline CDR1 SGHAT, CDR2 FQDESV (reference sequence). Losses at the gene ends were 5 bases for V and 4 bases for J; bases not matched to a gene: 7. The CDR3 reads CASSRRQGAYEQYF. In nucleotides, the CDR3 is TGTGCCAGCAGCAGACGTCAGGGGGCTTACGAGCAGTACTTC.

This chain joins TRBV14 and TRBJ2-2, with 8 bases aligning to TRBD1. After removal of 2 bases from V and 7 bases from J, the junction contained 12 bases not matched to a gene. CDR1 is SGHDN, CDR2 FVKESK, per germline. The CDR3 length is 17 residues. This CDR3 is CASSQRQGARRIGELFF. As DNA, the CDR3 is TGTGCCAGCAGCCAACGGCAGGGGGCGCGAAGGATCGGGGAGCTGTTTTTT.

V usage is TRBV15 and J usage is TRBJ2-7; D may be TRBD2 (6 bases). CDR1 and CDR2 (germline): LNHNV, YYDKDF (reference sequence). V lost 5 bases and J lost 2, with 16 bases in between. This CDR3 has 15 amino acids. The CDR3 loop is CATSPTWRTTYEQYF. The CDR3 bases are TGTGCCACCAGCCCTACGTGGCGGACTACCTACGAGCAGTACTTC.

This clone was picked up a small number of times. V is TRBV12-5 and J is TRBJ1-1, with D unclear. Trimming left V 1 base short and J 11 bases short, with 11 bases between. Per germline, CDR1 LGHNT and CDR2 FRNRAP. CDR3 length equals 12 residues. The CDR3 is CASGLGFFGAFF. Written as DNA, the CDR3 is TGTGCTAGTGGTTTGGGGTTCTTTGGGGCTTTCTTT.